The TCR beta chain under discussion was sequenced for a study of shared clonotypes between healthy human individuals. The CDR3 sequence is 18 residues long. The junction had 22 bases not matched to a gene; V was cut back by 11 bases and J by 3 bases. Germline CDR1 and CDR2: SGHNT and YENEEA. Produced via immunoSEQ multiplex PCR; TCRdb's table is partial and in-frame only. This table has about 800,000 clones, 90% to 97% appearing once. CD8 cells classed as naive were CD45RO-negative and positively selected for CCR7, excluding terminally differentiated effector memory CD45RA+ cells. The gene calls are TRBV11-3 and TRBJ2-5; 9 bases are a match to TRBD1. Sequenced input: naive CD8+ T cells sorted from blood. The source of this sequence is a man aged 30 to 39 in good health. CDR3 amino acids: CARYWGQGLILREETQYF. DNA for the CDR3: TGTGCCCGATATTGGGGACAGGGTCTGATTCTACGGGAAGAGACCCAGTACTTC.